This TCR beta chain was recorded in a study of CD8 T cells in ankylosing spondylitis. TCRdb re-called the 5' RACE reads through MiXCR, storing one row per CDR3 protein. In the table there are about 90,000 distinct CDR3 sequences, 27% of which are singletons. The V gene lost 3 bases and the J gene lost 6 bases, with 5 bases spanning the gap. This CDR3 is 11 amino acids long. This clonotype was counted between two and nine times. Material: blood, either unsorted or a sorted T cell fraction (not recorded which). The chain joins TRBV12-3 or TRBV12-4 to TRBJ1-1, with D uncertain. This sequence originates from a male donor with ankylosing spondylitis or in good health (not recorded which). The DNA of the CDR3 is TGTGCCAGCAGTTTCGGGGCTGAAGCTTTCTTT. As protein: CASSFGAEAFF.